The T cell receptor beta chain under discussion was sequenced for a study of shared clonotypes between healthy human individuals (dated by TCRdb to about 2020). Study-wide context: Three men and a couple of women, aged 18 to 49 years, made up the cohort. For each donor, CD4 naive and CD4 memory were each run on three plates, CD8 naive on two plates, and CD8 memory on one plate. Blood TCR repertoires of several healthy adults were deeply sequenced to estimate repertoire size and the extent of clonotype sharing between individuals. Different laboratories and diverse techniques were used to prepare libraries and sequence TCR repertoires, to increase sequencing depth and limit assay-specific biases. Per donor, leukapheresis produced somewhere between about 0.85 and 10 billion PBMCs. The investigation overall reported the following: Pairwise subsampling led to the expectation that sequencing depth would affect the degree of clonotype sharing among donors. Roughly 5% of naive CD4, 3% to 3.5% of naive CD8, around 2.3% of memory CD4, and 0.35% to 0.5% of memory CD8 clonotypes were shared across four donors. Sampling was restricted to blood, and TCR repertoires in tissue are likely to differ from TCR repertoires in blood. Naive subsets generally had larger estimated clonotype richness than memory subsets. Because the study included a small number of donors, the genetic and exposure-history diversity represented was limited. Compared with non-shared clonotypes, clonotypes shared by all four sorted-subset donors had higher generation probabilities. Rarefaction of sorted-subset datasets indicated incomplete sequencing despite the large sequencing depth.

V lost 5 bases and J lost 0 bases; the stretch between them is 14 bases long. According to the germline V gene (reference sequence), CDR1 reads SEHNR and CDR2 reads FQNEAQ. From the cysteine up to the phenylalanine, the CDR3 has a length of 17 residues. CDR3 DNA only is kept here, 51 bases in frame from base 1. TCR CDR3 regions were amplified from genomic DNA by multiplex PCR using the deep immunoSEQ assay. Genomic DNA extracted from each cell subset was distributed evenly over all wells of several immunoSEQ 96-well plates, and each plate served as one replicate. For sorted subsets, roughly 200 ng of genomic DNA, equivalent to 30,000 or so T cell genomes, went into each replicate PCR. The purified libraries were quantified using a Qubit 3.0 fluorometer, sized with a Bioanalyzer 2100, and then quantified again using the KAPA Library Quantification kit. A separate single-read 150-cycle Illumina NextSeq 550 flow cell was used to sequence each immunoSEQ 96-well plate. Concerning the study's data processing: The immunoSEQ output contained only junctional sequences without quality scores, so filtering could not match that applied to full-length reads. To assign V/J genes and CDR3, sequences were annotated against IMGT germline references using PyIR, a Python wrapper for IgBLAST v1.9. Reads were filtered out if the reads had weak V/J assignments (E-value above 1e-6), no CDR3, stop codons, out-of-frame junctions, or ambiguous translated residues. V3J clonotypes were defined by identical inferred V gene, J gene, and CDR3 amino acid sequence. Percentage overlap between repertoires was computed as shared unique clonotypes divided by the size of the smaller repertoire. Repertoire richness was assessed with RTK rarefaction, the Chao1 estimator, and Recon v2.1 estimates of unobserved clonotypes. Generation probabilities were computed with OLGA for all TCRbeta clonotypes obtained by the gDNA method from a handful of donors. The immuneACCESS repertoire file appears here via TCRdb, limited to in-frame rearrangements. These files lack a portion of the clones; in checked studies, under half of the deficit traces to unresolved V genes, and the cause of the others is not known. V, J and clone size are taken as reported in that table, and D and trimming were inferred from the DNA itself. In this sample the table shows about 1 million clones, around 78% of which occur a single time. The top ten clones comprise more than 0.45% of the sample.

Donors were healthy HIV-negative adults with no recently reported acute infections or vaccinations. Every donor was a Caucasian adult residing in Nashville, Tennessee, USA. CD4+ T cells were enriched by magnetic negative selection; naive cells were then positively selected on CD45RA, and the negative fraction formed the memory subset. After blood collection by leukapheresis, PBMCs were isolated using Ficoll-Histopaque density gradient centrifugation and then cryopreserved in the vapor phase of liquid nitrogen. Purity and quantity of every magnetically sorted T cell population were checked by analytical flow cytometry. Each sorted fraction had its genomic DNA isolated and then quantified by UV absorbance on a Nanodrop 2000c. As concerns this clone: Its cognate antigen has yet to be identified. Per-base qualities were not stored, and no clone one base away is much larger.

This sequence uses TRBV7-9 and TRBJ2-6; the D region possibly corresponds to TRBD2 (6 bases align). The receptor's source is a man aged 18-30 years in good health. Some clones in this sample may be carry-over from other donors' samples. The sequencing sample was made of memory CD4+ T cells from PBMCs. The sample's cell subset or site label is to be understood as: CD45RA-negative fraction. The nucleotide sequence reads as follows: TGTGCCAGCAGCCTCGGGCGGGATTACTCTGGGGCCAACGTCCTGACTTTC. It translates as CASSLGRDYSGANVLTF.